The 29 T cell receptor beta chains below were found in one sample sequenced in a study of cytomegalovirus exposure and HLA in healthy donors (dated by TCRdb to between 2016 and 2019). Library preparation employed the immunoSEQ multiplex PCR assay. In TCRdb, the immuneACCESS table is reduced to in-frame sequences with V and J assigned. These tables do not hold every clone; where another copy was compared, an unresolved V gene accounts for under half, and the others remain unexplained. For this sample there are about 62,000 clones; more than 85% appear just once. In total, the top ten clones hold 7% of the sample. Sequencing was done on a sample of PBMCs. Receptors originate from a woman under 30 in good health and CMV-seropositive.

CDR3 amino acids: CASSITDTQYF. CDR3 DNA: TGTGCCAGCAGTATTACAGATACGCAGTATTTT. The chain carries TRBV5-5 and TRBJ2-3, with D hard to call. V lost 5 bases and J 3 bases, leaving 4 bases between the germline ends. The CDR3 has 11 amino acids. Germline V gene sequence: CDR1 SGHKS, CDR2 YYEKEE (reference sequence).

V usage is TRBV5-8 and J usage is TRBJ2-1, with D possibly matching TRBD2 (5 bases). The CDR3 length is 14 residues. Germline V CDR1 and CDR2: SGHTS, YDEGEE. The V end lost 5 bases, the J end lost 7 bases, and 16 bases lay between the germline ends. The CDR3 DNA reads TGTGCCAGCAGGCGAAGAGGACGGGGTAATGAGCAGTTCTTC. Translation: CASRRRGRGNEQFF.

The chain recombines TRBV27 with TRBJ2-7; the D gene is possibly TRBD2 (6 bases). The CDR3 covers 15 residues. Germline CDR1 reads MNHEY; CDR2 reads SMNVEV (reference sequence). V was pared by 3 bases and J by 7 bases, with 19 bases between. CDR3 in DNA: TGTGCCAGCAGTTTTGCTTTCGGGGGATTGGCGGAGCAGTACTTC. As protein: CASSFAFGGLAEQYF.

This rearrangement joins TRBV7-9 to TRBJ2-2, with D possibly being TRBD2 (7 bases). The CDR3 has 14 amino acids. Germline V CDR1 and CDR2: SEHNR, FQNEAQ (reference sequence). V gave up 7 bases and J gave up 4 bases, with 13 bases separating them. CDR3 amino acids: CASNREGRTGELFF. CDR3 DNA: TGTGCCAGCAACAGGGAGGGCCGCACCGGGGAGCTGTTTTTT.

V usage is TRBV19 and J usage is TRBJ1-2, with 7 nucleotides matching TRBD1. This CDR3 contains 14 residues. From germline, CDR1 is LNHDA and CDR2 SQIVND (reference sequence). V lost 2 bases and J lost 6; bases outside the gene matches: 6. The CDR3, as DNA: TGTGCCAGTAGTATATACGGGACAGACAATGGCTACACCTTC. Translation: CASSIYGTDNGYTF.

CDR3 amino acids: CASSLTGVGDTQYF. The CDR3 nucleotides are TGTGCCAGCAGTCTTACAGGGGTTGGAGATACGCAGTATTTT. The V gene is TRBV28, the J gene TRBJ2-3, with 7 positions matching TRBD1. V shed 5 bases, J shed 5 bases, and the junction held 7 bases outside the gene matches. The length of the CDR3 is 14 residues. Per germline, CDR1 MDHEN and CDR2 SYDVKM.

Written as DNA, the CDR3 is TGTGCCAGCAGCCCCAGGGTCGGCAACACTGAAGCTTTCTTT. This sequence encodes CASSPRVGNTEAFF. The chain is built from TRBV6-5 and TRBJ1-1, with D possibly TRBD1 on 5 matching bases. CDR3 length equals 14 residues. Trimming pared 6 bases from V and 2 bases from J, leaving 13 bases between. Germline V lookup: CDR1 MNHEY, CDR2 SVGAGI.

The chain has TRBV7-6 and TRBJ2-3, with 13 positions matching TRBD2. The germline CDR1 and CDR2 sequences are SGHVS and FNYEAQ. V shed 5 bases, J shed 7 bases, and the junction held 12 bases outside the gene matches. This CDR3 region has 17 residues. This CDR3 reads CASSPTSGGAPVNTQYF. Written as DNA, the CDR3 is TGTGCCAGCAGCCCTACTAGCGGGGGGGCCCCAGTGAATACGCAGTATTTT.

This sequence joins TRBV19 and TRBJ2-3, with 10 bases that match TRBD1. The ends lost 4 bases at V and 2 bases at J; junction bases unmatched: 3. Germline V gene lookup returns CDR1 LNHDA and CDR2 SQIVND (reference sequence). This CDR3 is built from 15 residues. CDR3 amino acids: CASSTGQGHTDTQYF. Here the CDR3 DNA reads TGTGCCAGTAGTACGGGACAGGGGCACACAGATACGCAGTATTTT.

The CDR3 region has the DNA TGTGCCAGCAGCGAAGAGGGGAGGGGTGATGAAAAACTGTTTTTT. Translation: CASSEEGRGDEKLFF. The gene calls are TRBV7-9 and TRBJ1-4; maybe TRBD1 (5 bases). Germline V gene data show CDR1 as SEHNR and CDR2 as FQNEAQ (reference sequence). CDR3 length equals 15 residues. V was clipped by 5 bases and J by 6 bases, with 16 bases between them.

This chain uses TRBV29-1 with TRBJ2-1, with 7 bases fitting TRBD1. Losses at the gene ends were 1 base for V and 5 bases for J; bases not matched to a gene: 5. The germline V gene has CDR1 SQVTM and CDR2 ANQGSEA. The CDR3 sequence is 14 residues long. In nucleotides, the CDR3 is TGCAGCGTTGAAGCAGGGGGAACGGACAATGAGCAGTTCTTC. Residues: CSVEAGGTDNEQFF.

This chain uses TRBV29-1 with TRBJ2-3; D is possibly TRBD2 (6 bases). The V and J ends lost 2 bases and 1 base respectively, with 10 bases between them. This CDR3 contains 14 residues. Germline CDR1 is SQVTM and CDR2 is ANQGSEA. The CDR3 region has the DNA TGCAGCGTTGAAAGAGCGGGTGGCACAGATACGCAGTATTTT. Residues: CSVERAGGTDTQYF.

This chain joins TRBV13 and TRBJ1-1; TRBD1 aligns across 7 bases. The ends lost 5 bases at V and 12 bases at J; junction bases unmatched: 9. This CDR3 comprises 12 residues. The germline V gene encodes CDR1 PRHDT and CDR2 FYEKMQ (reference sequence). CDR3 nucleotides: TGTGCCAGCAGCCATCGACAGGGTGGGACTTTCTTT. This sequence encodes CASSHRQGGTFF.

The J gene is TRBJ2-1, the V gene TRBV28; 11 nucleotides align to TRBD2. CDR3 size: 16 residues. V lost 7 bases to trimming and J lost 7 bases; unmatched junction nucleotides: 12. Germline V gives CDR1 MDHEN, CDR2 SYDVKM. This CDR3 is CASKGSKASGRNEQFF. DNA of the CDR3: TGTGCCAGCAAAGGGAGTAAGGCTAGCGGGAGGAATGAGCAGTTCTTC. Supplemented by reference TRBV28 and TRBJ2-1, the full variable domain reads DVKVTQSSRYLVKRTGEKVFLECVQDMDHENMFWYRQDPGLGLRLIYFSYDVKMKEKGDIPEGYSVSREKKERFSLILESASTNQTSMYLCASKGSKASGRNEQFFGPGTRLTVL.

The V and J genes are TRBV2 and TRBJ1-1; TRBD1 aligns across 8 bases. The CDR3 consists of 16 residues. The junction had 10 bases not matched to a gene; V was cut back by 7 bases and J by 0 bases. CDR1 is SNHLY and CDR2 is FYNNEI in the germline V gene. This CDR3 is CASKPETTGVNTEAFF. In nucleotides, the CDR3 is TGTGCCAGCAAACCCGAAACGACAGGGGTGAACACTGAAGCTTTCTTT. Full variable domain (rest looked up from reference TRBV2 and TRBJ1-1): EPEVTQTPSHQVTQMGQEVILRCVPISNHLYFYWYRQILGQKVEFLVSFYNNEISEKSEIFDDQFSVERPDGSNFTLKIRSTKLEDSAMYFCASKPETTGVNTEAFFGQGTRLTVV.

The chain couples TRBV7-9 to TRBJ2-7; perhaps TRBD1 as D (6 bases). V lost 5 bases and J 3 bases, leaving 14 bases between the germline ends. Germline CDR1 SEHNR, CDR2 FQNEAQ (reference sequence). The CDR3 contains 14 residues. The CDR3 DNA follows: TGTGCCAGCAGCGCTCCGACGGACAGCTACGAGCAGTACTTC. Its translation: CASSAPTDSYEQYF.

With respect to this clone: Other DNA sequences in the sample encode the same CDR3. The chain links TRBV19 to TRBJ1-5; 7 bases match TRBD1. The CDR3 spans 14 residues. V lost 6 bases, J lost 2 bases, and 4 bases stayed unmatched. Germline V gene sequence: CDR1 LNHDA, CDR2 SQIVND (reference sequence). This chain's CDR3 is CASSRTGGNQPQHF. The CDR3 DNA follows: TGTGCCAGTAGCCGCACAGGGGGCAATCAGCCCCAGCATTTT.

The chain employs TRBV30 and TRBJ1-1, with D unresolved. The ends were cut back, 2 bases at V and 1 base at J, with 11 bases in the middle. There are 14 residues in the CDR3. The V gene's germline CDR1 is GTSNPN and CDR2 SVGIG (reference sequence). CDR3 nucleotide sequence: TGTGCCTGGAGTTCGGTCACAGAGAACACTGAAGCTTTCTTT. It yields the protein CAWSSVTENTEAFF.

The gene calls are TRBV27 and TRBJ1-5; the D gene is possibly TRBD1 (5 bases). CDR3 length equals 17 residues. CDR1 is MNHEY, CDR2 SMNVEV, per germline (reference sequence). Trimming left V 6 bases short and J 2 bases short, with 20 bases between. For the CDR3, the DNA is TGTGCCAGCAGCAAATCGGGGGGGGGATCGGGCAATCAGCCCCAGCATTTT. It codes for CASSKSGGGSGNQPQHF.

The DNA of the CDR3 is TGTGCCAGCAGTTCACCTAGTAGGACAGGAGATGAAAAACTGTTTTTT. Its protein product is CASSSPSRTGDEKLFF. The V call is TRBV27, the J call TRBJ1-4; 7 bases agree with TRBD1. Trimming removed 4 bases from V and 6 bases from J; junction bases left unmatched: 11. This CDR3 region has 16 residues. Germline V gene sequence: CDR1 MNHEY, CDR2 SMNVEV (reference sequence).

This sequence joins TRBV6-5 and TRBJ2-5, with TRBD1 matching over 9 bases. Trimming took 6 bases from V and 4 from J; bases not matched to a gene: 3. The CDR3 is made up of 13 amino acids. Germline lookup yields CDR1 MNHEY and CDR2 SVGAGI. This CDR3 reads CASRQGALETQYF. CDR3 coding DNA: TGTGCCAGCAGACAGGGGGCCTTAGAGACCCAGTACTTC.

V and J are TRBV7-6 and TRBJ1-2, with D perhaps matching TRBD1 (6 bases). CDR1 SGHVS and CDR2 FNYEAQ come from the germline V gene. V was trimmed by 5 bases and J by 2 bases, leaving 12 bases between them. This CDR3 region has 14 residues. The CDR3, as DNA: TGTGCCAGCAGCCCGGGGGGCCCCAACTATGGCTACACCTTC. Translated, it gives CASSPGGPNYGYTF.

J is TRBJ1-5 and V is TRBV30, with 10 bases identical to TRBD1. This CDR3 region has 15 residues. Germline V CDR1 and CDR2: GTSNPN, SVGIG (reference sequence). The ends lost 4 bases at V and 8 bases at J; junction bases unmatched: 11. The CDR3 loop reads CAWKEGDRGGEPQHF. Written as DNA, the CDR3 is TGTGCCTGGAAGGAGGGGGACAGGGGAGGGGAGCCCCAGCATTTT. The whole variable domain, filled in from reference TRBV30 and TRBJ1-5, reads SQTIHQWPATLVQPVGSPLSLECTVEGTSNPNLYWYRQAAGRGLQLLFYSVGIGQISSEVPQNLSASRPQDRQFILSSKKLLLSDSGFYLCAWKEGDRGGEPQHFGDGTRLSIL.

The gene calls are TRBV2 and TRBJ2-1, with no clear D. The CDR3 runs 13 residues. Between the trimmed V and J ends, which lost 4 bases and 9 bases, there was a span of 13 bases. Germline V gene lookup returns CDR1 SNHLY and CDR2 FYNNEI. In DNA form, the CDR3 reads TGTGCCAGCAGTGTTCAGGTGGTTGGTGAGCAGTTCTTC. Amino acid sequence: CASSVQVVGEQFF.

The J gene is TRBJ2-3, the V gene TRBV7-8, with a possible D match to TRBD2 (6 bases). V was shortened by 2 bases and J by 0 bases, with 9 bases between the two germline ends. Germline V gene data show CDR1 as SGHVS and CDR2 as FQNEAQ. The CDR3 is made up of 15 amino acids. As DNA, the CDR3 is TGTGCCAGCAGCTTAAGCGGGTCTAGCACAGATACGCAGTATTTT. Protein product: CASSLSGSSTDTQYF.

V usage is TRBV6-1 and J usage is TRBJ2-2, with D unclear. The CDR3 has 16 amino acids. Germline assignment: CDR1 MNHNS and CDR2 SASEGT. V lost 4 bases and J 5 bases, leaving 17 bases between the germline ends. The CDR3 loop is CASSGVTRARTGELFF. The DNA for the CDR3 is TGTGCCAGCAGTGGTGTCACCCGAGCTCGTACCGGGGAGCTGTTTTTT.

J is TRBJ1-2 and V is TRBV7-3, with TRBD1 matching 9 bases. The CDR3 covers 13 residues. V was pared by 4 bases and J by 8 bases, with 5 bases of the junction left unmatched. Germline V gene data show CDR1 as SGHTA and CDR2 as FQGTGA. The CDR3 is CASSWRDREGYTF. CDR3 DNA: TGTGCCAGCAGCTGGCGGGACAGGGAAGGCTACACCTTC.

The chain uses TRBV18 and TRBJ1-2; tentatively, D is TRBD1 (5 bases). Per the germline V gene, CDR1 is KGHSH and CDR2 is LQKENI. V was pared by 3 bases and J by 4 bases, with 12 bases between. The length of the CDR3 is 14 residues. The CDR3 region has the DNA TGTGCCAGCTCACCGGGAGCCGGGGGCTATGGCTACACCTTC. Translated: CASSPGAGGYGYTF.

This sequence joins TRBV18 and TRBJ1-1; 7 bases agree with TRBD1. The length of the CDR3 is 12 residues. Germline lookup yields CDR1 KGHSH and CDR2 LQKENI. Trimming at V came to 4 bases and at J to 7 bases, leaving 3 bases not matched to a gene. The CDR3 DNA follows: TGTGCCAGCTCACAGGGGGCGAATGAAGCTTTCTTT. Protein product: CASSQGANEAFF.